This entry is about one TCR beta chain. This sample was taken from a study of OX40 agonist ivuxolimab in advanced cancers. Generated by immunoSEQ multiplex PCR, the TCRdb table keeps only in-frame clones and is missing some. The sample records some 41,000 clones, roughly 88% being singletons. The specimen was CD4+ or CD8+ T cells sorted from blood, collected in a trial of the OX40 agonist ivuxolimab. The receptor comes from an adult with an advanced solid tumor such as melanoma, head and neck, liver or kidney cancer.

The DNA for the CDR3 is TGTGCCAGCAGCCAAATTAGCAAAGAGACCCAGTACTTC. The encoded protein is CASSQISKETQYF. This chain uses TRBV4-2 with TRBJ2-5; D unclear. The CDR3 runs to 13 residues. The germline gives CDR1 LGHNA, CDR2 YNFKEQ. V shed 2 bases and J shed 3 bases, with 7 bases lying between them.